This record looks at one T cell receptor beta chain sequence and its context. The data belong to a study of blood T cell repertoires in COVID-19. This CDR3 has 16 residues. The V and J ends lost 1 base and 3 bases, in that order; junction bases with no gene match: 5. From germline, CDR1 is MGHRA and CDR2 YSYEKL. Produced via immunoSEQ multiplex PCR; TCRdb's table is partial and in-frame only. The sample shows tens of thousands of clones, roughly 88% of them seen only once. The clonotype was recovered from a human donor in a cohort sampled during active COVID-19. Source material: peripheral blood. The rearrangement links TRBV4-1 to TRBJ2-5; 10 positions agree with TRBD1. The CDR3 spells CASSQGVDRGKETQYF. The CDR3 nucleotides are TGCGCCAGCAGCCAAGGGGTGGACAGGGGGAAAGAGACCCAGTACTTC.